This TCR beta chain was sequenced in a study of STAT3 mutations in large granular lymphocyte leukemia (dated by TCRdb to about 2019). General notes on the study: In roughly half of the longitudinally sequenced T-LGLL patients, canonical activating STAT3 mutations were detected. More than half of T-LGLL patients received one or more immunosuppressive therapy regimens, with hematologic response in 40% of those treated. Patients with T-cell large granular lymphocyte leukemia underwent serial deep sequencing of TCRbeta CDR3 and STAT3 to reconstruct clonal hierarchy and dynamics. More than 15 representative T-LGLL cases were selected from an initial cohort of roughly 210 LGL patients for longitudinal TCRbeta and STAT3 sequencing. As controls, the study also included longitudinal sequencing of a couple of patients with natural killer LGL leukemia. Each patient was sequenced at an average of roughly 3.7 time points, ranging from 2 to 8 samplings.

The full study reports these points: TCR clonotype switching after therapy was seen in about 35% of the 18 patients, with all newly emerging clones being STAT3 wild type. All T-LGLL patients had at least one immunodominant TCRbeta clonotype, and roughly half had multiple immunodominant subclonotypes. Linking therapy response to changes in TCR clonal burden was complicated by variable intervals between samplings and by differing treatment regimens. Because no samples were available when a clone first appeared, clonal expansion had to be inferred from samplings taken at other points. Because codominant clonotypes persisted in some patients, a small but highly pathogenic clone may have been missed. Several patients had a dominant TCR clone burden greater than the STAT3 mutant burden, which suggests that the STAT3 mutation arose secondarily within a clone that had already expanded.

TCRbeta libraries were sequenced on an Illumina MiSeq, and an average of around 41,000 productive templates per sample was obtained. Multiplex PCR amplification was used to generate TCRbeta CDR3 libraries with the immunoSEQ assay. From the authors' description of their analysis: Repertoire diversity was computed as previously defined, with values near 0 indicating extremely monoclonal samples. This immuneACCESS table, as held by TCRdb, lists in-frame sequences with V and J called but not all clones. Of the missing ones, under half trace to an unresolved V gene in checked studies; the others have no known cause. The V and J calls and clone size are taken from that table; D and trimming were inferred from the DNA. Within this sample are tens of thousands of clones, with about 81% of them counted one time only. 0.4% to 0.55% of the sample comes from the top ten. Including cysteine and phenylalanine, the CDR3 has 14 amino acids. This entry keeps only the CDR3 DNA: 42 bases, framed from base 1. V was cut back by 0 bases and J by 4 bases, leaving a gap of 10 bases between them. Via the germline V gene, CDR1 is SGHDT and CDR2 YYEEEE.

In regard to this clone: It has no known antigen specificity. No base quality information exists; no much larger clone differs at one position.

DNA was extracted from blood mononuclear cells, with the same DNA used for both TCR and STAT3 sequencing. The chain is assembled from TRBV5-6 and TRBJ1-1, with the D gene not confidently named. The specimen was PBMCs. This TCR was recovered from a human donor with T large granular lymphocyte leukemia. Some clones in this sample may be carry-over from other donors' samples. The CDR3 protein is CASSLEGPVTEAFF. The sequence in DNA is TGTGCCAGCAGCTTGGAAGGGCCGGTCACTGAAGCTTTCTTT.